Below are 21 T cell receptor beta chains sequenced from a single sample in a study of blood T cells in healthy people across ages. Primers used in a second PCR of about 7 to 12 cycles were a sample-barcoded 5' primer and a J-beta primer mix. TCRdb reanalysed the 5' RACE reads using MiXCR and keeps one entry per CDR3 protein. This table has about a million distinct CDR3 sequences, 51% appearing once. Sample: blood. The receptors were sampled from a woman aged 55-69 years in good health.

The rearrangement joins TRBV3-1 to TRBJ2-7; the match to TRBD2 covers 7 bases. Per germline, CDR1 LGHDT and CDR2 YNNKEL (reference sequence). Trimming removed 0 bases from V and 2 bases from J; junction bases left unmatched: 1. The CDR3 length is 14 residues. CDR3 sequence (DNA): TGTGCCAGCAGCCAAGACGGACTAGCCTACGAGCAGTACTTC. Its protein product is CASSQDGLAYEQYF.

The chain carries TRBV11-2 and TRBJ2-1; 7 bases line up with TRBD1. This CDR3 spans 15 amino acids. Germline trimming cut 3 bases from V and 6 bases from J; bases unmatched to any gene: 8. From germline, CDR1 is SGHAT and CDR2 FQNNGV. The DNA of the CDR3 is TGTGCCAGCAGCTTGACAGGGTACGGGGCCAATGAGCAGTTCTTC. Translation: CASSLTGYGANEQFF.

The chain carries TRBV3-1 and TRBJ1-2, with D perhaps matching TRBD1 (5 bases). This CDR3 has 17 amino acids. Germline assignment: CDR1 LGHDT and CDR2 YNNKEL (reference sequence). V was pared by 2 bases and J by 8 bases, with 24 bases between. The CDR3 is CASSQSSGPGIVWGYTF. CDR3 DNA sequence: TGTGCCAGCAGCCAATCTTCGGGGCCCGGAATCGTGTGGGGCTACACCTTC.

The V gene is TRBV7-9, the J gene TRBJ1-2; D remains ambiguous. CDR1 SEHNR and CDR2 FQNEAQ come from the germline V gene (reference sequence). The length of the CDR3 is 13 residues. Trimming removed 5 bases from V and 7 bases from J, with 14 bases in between. The CDR3 nucleotides are TGTGCCAGCAGCGAACGTTTAGGAGGTGGCTACACCTTC. Its translation is CASSERLGGGYTF.

J is TRBJ2-1 and V is TRBV12-3 or TRBV12-4; a weak D match, TRBD1 (5 bases). There are 14 residues in the CDR3. V lost 2 bases and J 7 bases, leaving 12 bases between the germline ends. The CDR3 reads CASSLNSRANEQFF. CDR3 in DNA: TGTGCCAGCAGTTTAAACTCCAGGGCGAATGAGCAGTTCTTC.

The chain has TRBV11-2 and TRBJ2-5; 9 bases are a match to TRBD2. The CDR3 has 18 residues. Germline V lookup: CDR1 SGHAT, CDR2 FQNNGV. V trimming: 2 bases; J trimming: 0 bases; junction bases outside the gene matches: 10. CDR3 nucleotide sequence: TGTGCCAGCAGCTTATCTGCTAGCGGGACCTCGTACCAAGAGACCCAGTACTTC. It translates to CASSLSASGTSYQETQYF.

The rearrangement uses TRBV28 and TRBJ1-1; no clear D gene. V was cut by 8 bases and J by 3 bases, with 13 bases left in between. This CDR3 spans 13 amino acids. Germline values: CDR1 MDHEN, CDR2 SYDVKM. The CDR3 DNA reads TGTGCCAGCGGCCTCCAGGATTACACTGAAGCTTTCTTT. Residues: CASGLQDYTEAFF.

In this sample, this clonotype turned up a few times. V gene TRBV20-1 combines with J gene TRBJ2-7; 8 bases align to TRBD2. The CDR3 has 15 amino acids. Germline-derived CDR1 and CDR2 are DFQATT and SNEGSKA (reference sequence). Losses at the gene ends were 0 bases for V and 4 bases for J; bases not matched to a gene: 8. The CDR3 coding sequence is TGCAGTGCTAGAGATCGACGGGAGGGCCGGTACGAGCAGTACTTC. Encoded protein: CSARDRREGRYEQYF.

With regard to this clonotype: A read error may account for a junction end that differs from germline. V usage is TRBV2 and J usage is TRBJ2-7; D is uncertain. The germline V gene encodes CDR1 SNHLY and CDR2 FYNNEI. The CDR3 spans 11 residues. DNA of the CDR3: TGTACCAGCAGCCCAGGTAGTGAGCAGTACTTC. Translation: CTSSPGSEQYF.

This chain links TRBV12-3 or TRBV12-4 with TRBJ2-5; D is tentatively TRBD1 or TRBD2 (7 bases each). The CDR3 sequence is 14 residues long. Trimming took off 4 bases at V and 4 bases at J, with 13 bases between the two ends. CDR3 in amino acids: CASSSSGGVETQYF. In DNA, the CDR3 is TGTGCCAGCAGTTCCTCAGGGGGGGTAGAGACCCAGTACTTC.

This clonotype occurred once. V and J are TRBV30 and TRBJ2-7; 9 nucleotides match TRBD2. J gave up 4 bases and V 1 base, and 8 bases lay outside the gene matches. Germline V gene sequence: CDR1 GTSNPN, CDR2 SVGIG (reference sequence). This CDR3 is 15 amino acids long. CDR3 in amino acids: CAWSEAGGNWYEQYF. The CDR3 DNA is TGTGCCTGGAGTGAAGCGGGAGGAAATTGGTACGAGCAGTACTTC.

This clonotype appeared a few times. The chain uses TRBV20-1 and TRBJ2-1, with 12 bases identical to TRBD2. V shed 0 bases, J shed 7 bases, and the junction held 4 bases outside the gene matches. Germline values: CDR1 DFQATT, CDR2 SNEGSKA (reference sequence). The CDR3 consists of 15 residues. The CDR3 here is CSARDRLAGGNEQFF. CDR3 in DNA: TGCAGTGCTAGAGATCGGCTAGCGGGGGGGAATGAGCAGTTCTTC.

The chain couples TRBV16 to TRBJ2-4; tentative D call: TRBD1 (5 bases). V was pared by 0 bases and J by 9 bases, with 12 bases between. CDR3 length: 14 amino acids. Germline CDR1 reads KGHSY; CDR2 reads FQNENV. The CDR3 is CASSQSGEGAIQYF. In DNA form, the CDR3 reads TGTGCCAGCAGCCAATCAGGAGAAGGGGCCATTCAGTACTTC.

With regard to this clonotype: Mismatch with germline at one junction end may stem from a read error. V and J are TRBV7-2 and TRBJ2-3, with D perhaps TRBD1 or TRBD2 (5 bases each). Germline-derived CDR1 and CDR2 are SGHTA and FQGNSA. The CDR3 is 15 amino acids. CDR3 sequence reads: CASSSVGLSTGTQYF. In DNA form, the CDR3 reads TGTGCCAGCAGCTCAGTCGGACTTAGCACAGGTACGCAGTATTTT.

This chain connects TRBV2 to TRBJ2-3; no clear D. In germline, CDR1 is SNHLY, CDR2 FYNNEI. The V end was cut by 5 bases, the J end by 5 bases, with 8 bases between. CDR3 size: 12 residues. Here the CDR3 reads CASSTRGDTQYF. CDR3 DNA sequence: TGTGCCAGCAGTACTCGAGGAGATACGCAGTATTTT.

The chain couples TRBV6-5 to TRBJ2-4; D possibly corresponds to TRBD2 (5 bases). Trimming shortened V by 0 bases and J by 9 bases, and 18 bases separated the two germline ends. The CDR3 extends over 16 amino acids. The germline V gene encodes CDR1 MNHEY and CDR2 SVGAGI. CDR3 sequence (DNA): TGTGCCAGCAGTTACTCTGCGGACTTTGACTTTGGCATTCAGTACTTC. Translated: CASSYSADFDFGIQYF.

This clonotype has only a few counts. The chain couples TRBV7-3 to TRBJ1-5; possible D gene TRBD1, 5 bases. This CDR3 comprises 19 residues. Trimming took 5 bases from V and 4 from J, leaving 27 bases between them. Germline V lookup: CDR1 SGHTA, CDR2 FQGTGA. The CDR3 DNA sequence: TGTGCCAGCAGCCCAGGCCGTTCGACAGTCTTTTTCGGGAATCAGCCCCAGCATTTT. Translating gives CASSPGRSTVFFGNQPQHF.

The V gene is TRBV27, the J gene TRBJ2-5; TRBD2 agrees at 13 bases. The J call is uncertain, as TRBJ2-7 better fits the DNA end. The V gene's germline CDR1 is MNHEY and CDR2 SMNVEV (reference sequence). This CDR3 is built from 15 residues. The CDR3 sequence is CASSIRTSGSNEQYF. The CDR3 DNA is TGTGCCAGCAGTATAAGGACTAGCGGGAGTAACGAGCAGTACTTC.

Only a few counts were recorded for this clonotype. The V call is TRBV20-1, the J call TRBJ2-7; D is unclear. Germline V gene sequence: CDR1 DFQATT, CDR2 SNEGSKA (reference sequence). Trimming removed 4 bases from V and 2 bases from J, with 15 bases in between. The CDR3 spans 14 residues. CDR3 coding DNA: TGCAGTGCTACTACTACCGCCTATGCCTACGAGCAGTACTTC. Amino acid sequence: CSATTTAYAYEQYF.

J is TRBJ2-1 and V is TRBV20-1; 7 bases match TRBD2. The J segment lost 7 bases and the V segment lost 6 bases, leaving 15 bases of the junction unmatched. CDR1 and CDR2 (germline): DFQATT, SNEGSKA (reference sequence). The CDR3 spans 15 residues. CDR3: CSAQDLSGMGNEQFF. The DNA for the CDR3 is TGCAGTGCCCAAGACCTGAGCGGGATGGGAAATGAGCAGTTCTTC.

The chain couples TRBV12-3 or TRBV12-4 to TRBJ1-4, with D possibly matching TRBD1 (5 bases). The ends were cut back, 2 bases at V and 10 bases at J, with 17 bases in the middle. The CDR3 is 15 residues long. CDR3 DNA sequence: TGTGCCAGCAGTTTACGGGGCCCCGGTTCGGGAAAACTGTTTTTT. As protein: CASSLRGPGSGKLFF.